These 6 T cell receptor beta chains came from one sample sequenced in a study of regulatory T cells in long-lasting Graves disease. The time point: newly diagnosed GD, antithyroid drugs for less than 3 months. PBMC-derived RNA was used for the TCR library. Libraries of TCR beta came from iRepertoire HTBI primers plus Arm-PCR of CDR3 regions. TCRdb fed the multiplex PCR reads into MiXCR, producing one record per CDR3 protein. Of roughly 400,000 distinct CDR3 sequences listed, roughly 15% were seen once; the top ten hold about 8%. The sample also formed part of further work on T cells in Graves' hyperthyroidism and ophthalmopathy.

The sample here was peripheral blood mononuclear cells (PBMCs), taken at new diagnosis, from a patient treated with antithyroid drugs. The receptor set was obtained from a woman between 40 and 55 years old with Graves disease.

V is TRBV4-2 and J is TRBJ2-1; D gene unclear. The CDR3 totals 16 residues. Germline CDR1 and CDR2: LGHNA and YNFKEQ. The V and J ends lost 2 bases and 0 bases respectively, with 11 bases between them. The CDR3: CASSQKGGSSYNEQFF. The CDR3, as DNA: TGTGCCAGCAGCCAAAAAGGCGGAAGCTCCTACAATGAGCAGTTCTTC.

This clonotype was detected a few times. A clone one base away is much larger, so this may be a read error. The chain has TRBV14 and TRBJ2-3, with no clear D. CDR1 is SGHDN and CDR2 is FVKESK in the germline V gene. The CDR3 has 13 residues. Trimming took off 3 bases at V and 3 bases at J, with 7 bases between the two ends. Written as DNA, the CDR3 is TGTGCCAGCAGCCAGGGGATTACAGATACGCAGTATTTT. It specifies CASSQGITDTQYF.

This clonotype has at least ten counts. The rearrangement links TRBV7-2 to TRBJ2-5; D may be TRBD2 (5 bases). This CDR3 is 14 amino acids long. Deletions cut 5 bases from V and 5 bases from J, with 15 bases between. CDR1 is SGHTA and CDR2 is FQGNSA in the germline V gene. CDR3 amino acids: CASSGYEGGETQYF. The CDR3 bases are TGTGCCAGCAGCGGTTATGAGGGTGGGGAGACCCAGTACTTC.

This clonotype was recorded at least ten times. The CDR3 protein is CSAREGGKGTGELFF. In DNA form, the CDR3 reads TGCAGTGCTAGAGAAGGTGGGAAGGGAACCGGGGAGCTGTTTTTT. The V call is TRBV20-1, the J call TRBJ2-2; D is uncertain. The V gene lost 0 bases and the J gene lost 5 bases, with 13 bases spanning the gap. This CDR3 comprises 15 residues. Germline V CDR1 and CDR2: DFQATT, SNEGSKA (reference sequence).

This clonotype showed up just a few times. CDR3 DNA: TGCGCCAGCGGCATTGGGAAACTAGCGGGAGCGGATGAGCAGTTCTTC. Translated: CASGIGKLAGADEQFF. The genes are TRBV5-1 and TRBJ2-1; the match to TRBD2 covers 11 bases. Looked up from germline, CDR1 is SGHRS and CDR2 is YFSETQ. The ends lost 7 bases at V and 8 bases at J; junction bases unmatched: 14. The CDR3 contains 16 residues.

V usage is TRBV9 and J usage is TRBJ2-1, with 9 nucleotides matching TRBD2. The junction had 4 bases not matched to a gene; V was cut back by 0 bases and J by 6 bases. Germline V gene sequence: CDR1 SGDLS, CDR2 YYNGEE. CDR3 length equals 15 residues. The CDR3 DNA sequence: TGTGCCAGCAGCGTAGTACTAGCGGGCCCCAATGAGCAGTTCTTC. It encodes CASSVVLAGPNEQFF.